Listed below are T cell receptor beta chains from one sample, sequenced in a study of CD8 T cells in Susac syndrome. Via MiXCR, TCRdb re-called the immunoSEQ multiplex PCR reads, giving one row per CDR3 protein. Here the sample spans around 130,000 distinct CDR3 sequences, more than 75% being singletons. Specimen: CD8+ T cells from PBMCs. All receptors derive from a human donor with multiple sclerosis. Both conserved end residues are part of each CDR3. A D gene is named only where the DNA matches it firmly. Expanded clones get a size class; other rows say once, few or many, or leave the size out.

j_call d_call v_call clone_size cdr3_aa cdr3_nt
TRBJ1-3 . TRBV5-6 . CASRNRDPNTIYF TGTGCCAGCAGGAACAGGGACCCCAACACCATATATTTT
TRBJ1-2 . TRBV6-5 once CASSYGGTLYGYTF TGTGCCAGCAGTTACGGGGGGACTCTCTATGGCTACACCTTC
TRBJ2-7 . TRBV12-3/TRBV12-4 few CASSGPETPYEQYF TGTGCCAGCAGTGGTCCTGAGACCCCTTACGAGCAGTACTTC
TRBJ2-4 . TRBV14 . CASSQDRGKLEERNIQYF TGTGCCAGCAGCCAAGATCGGGGAAAACTAGAAGAGAGGAACATTCAGTACTTC
TRBJ2-1 TRBD2 TRBV15 . CATSRDLAGGSYNEQFF TGTGCCACCAGCAGAGATCTGGCGGGGGGCTCCTACAATGAGCAGTTCTTC
TRBJ2-1 TRBD2 TRBV24-1 . CATSPYSGSSNEQFF TGTGCCACCAGTCCCTACAGCGGGAGCTCCAATGAGCAGTTCTTC
TRBJ2-7 TRBD2 TRBV4-1 . CASSHRLAVSSYEQYF TGCGCCAGCAGCCATAGGCTAGCGGTCAGCTCCTACGAGCAGTACTTC
TRBJ2-6 TRBD1 TRBV5-1 once CASSLGQGFTGANVLTF TGCGCCAGCAGCTTGGGACAGGGCTTTACTGGGGCCAACGTCCTGACTTTC
TRBJ1-2 . TRBV2 . CASRGSFTGYGYTF TGTGCCAGCAGGGGATCGTTTACTGGGTATGGCTACACCTTC
TRBJ1-2 . TRBV9 once CASSLDRTRHYGYTF TGTGCCAGCAGCCTCGACAGGACAAGGCACTATGGCTACACCTTC
TRBJ2-7 TRBD1 TRBV12-3/TRBV12-4 . CASSLARGQATYEQYF TGTGCCAGCAGTTTAGCGAGGGGACAGGCAACCTACGAGCAGTACTTC
TRBJ1-1 . TRBV30 . CAWSSKRPRGAFF TGTGCCTGGAGTTCTAAGCGACCCCGGGGAGCTTTCTTT
TRBJ2-7 TRBD2 TRBV6-5 . CASSYSSGSSYEQYF TGTGCCAGCAGTTACTCTAGCGGGAGCTCCTACGAGCAGTACTTC
TRBJ2-3 TRBD2 TRBV7-9 . CASSQLLLATTSTDTQYF TGTGCCAGCAGCCAACTACTACTAGCGACCACTAGCACAGATACGCAGTATTTT
TRBJ1-2 . TRBV27 once CASSPAPGPYGYTF TGTGCCAGCAGTCCAGCCCCGGGGCCTTATGGCTACACCTTC
TRBJ2-2 . TRBV6-5 once CASSVDGDTGELFF TGTGCCAGCAGTGTAGACGGGGACACCGGGGAGCTGTTTTTT
TRBJ2-1 TRBD2 TRBV9 . CASSVASGVYNEQFF TGTGCCAGCAGCGTAGCTAGCGGGGTATACAATGAGCAGTTCTTC
TRBJ2-1 . TRBV7-9 . CASSTGYNEQFF TGTGCCAGCAGTACCGGCTACAATGAGCAGTTCTTC
TRBJ2-7 TRBD2 TRBV29-1 few CSVEGLAGVGEQYF TGCAGCGTTGAAGGGCTAGCGGGAGTGGGCGAGCAGTACTTC
TRBJ2-7 TRBD2 TRBV10-3 . CAIPEEGSGRDSYEQYF TGTGCCATCCCCGAGGAGGGTAGCGGGAGGGATTCCTACGAGCAGTACTTC
TRBJ2-1 TRBD2 TRBV20-1 . CSASGTSGPSGEQFF TGCAGTGCTTCCGGGACTAGCGGACCCTCGGGTGAGCAGTTCTTC
TRBJ1-2 . TRBV29-1 . CSVHGDYGYTF TGCAGCGTTCACGGGGACTATGGCTACACCTTC
TRBJ1-4 TRBD1 TRBV6-5 . CASSSFQGGEKLFF TGTGCCAGCAGTTCCTTTCAGGGGGGTGAAAAACTGTTTTTT
TRBJ2-7 . TRBV29-1 . CSVVRVSSYEQYF TGCAGCGTTGTTCGGGTTAGCTCCTACGAGCAGTACTTC
TRBJ1-5 . TRBV15 once CATSRDLGINQPQHF TGTGCCACCAGCAGAGACCTAGGTATTAATCAGCCCCAGCATTTT
TRBJ2-7 . TRBV29-1 . CSAILGANEQYF TGCAGCGCCATTCTAGGGGCCAACGAGCAGTACTTC
TRBJ1-3 . TRBV28 . CASSWTVRNTIYF TGTGCCAGCAGTTGGACAGTTCGAAACACCATATATTTT
TRBJ2-1 . TRBV5-4 . CASSNRQANYNEQFF TGTGCCAGCAGCAACCGACAGGCAAATTACAATGAGCAGTTCTTC
TRBJ1-5 TRBD1 TRBV7-9 . CASSTTLSGGSNQPQHF TGTGCCAGCAGCACTACCCTCTCAGGGGGCAGCAATCAGCCCCAGCATTTT
TRBJ2-3 . TRBV7-8 . CASSAGTGGTDTQYF TGTGCCAGCAGCGCCGGGACTGGGGGTACAGATACGCAGTATTTT
TRBJ2-2 . TRBV4-2 . CASSQEQWLSGELFF TGTGCCAGCAGCCAAGAACAGTGGCTGTCCGGGGAGCTGTTTTTT
TRBJ2-7 TRBD2 TRBV6-6 . CASRGTSGGTREQYF TGTGCCAGCAGAGGGACTAGCGGGGGCACTCGGGAGCAGTACTTC
TRBJ2-2 . TRBV15 . CATSMLTGELFF TGTGCCACCAGCATGCTCACCGGGGAGCTGTTTTTT
TRBJ2-5 TRBD1 TRBV19 . CASSIGTGGQETQYF TGTGCCAGTAGTATTGGGACAGGGGGACAAGAGACCCAGTACTTC
TRBJ2-1 TRBD2 TRBV12-3/TRBV12-4 . CASSLGGEARNEQFF TGTGCCAGCAGCCTCGGGGGGGAGGCTCGCAATGAGCAGTTCTTC
TRBJ1-1 . TRBV27 . CASALGLNTEAFF TGTGCCAGCGCGTTGGGGTTGAACACTGAAGCTTTCTTT
TRBJ1-2 . TRBV24-1 . CATSESGEYGYTF TGTGCCACCAGTGAATCGGGAGAGTATGGCTACACCTTC
TRBJ2-1 TRBD1 TRBV7-9 . CASSFQGAGYNEQFF TGTGCCAGCAGCTTCCAGGGGGCGGGTTACAATGAGCAGTTCTTC
TRBJ1-2 TRBD1 TRBV29-1 . CSATGPNGYTF TGCAGCGCGACAGGGCCGAATGGCTACACCTTC
TRBJ2-1 TRBD2 TRBV7-9 once CASSLVGRREAHNEQFF TGTGCCAGCAGCTTAGTCGGGAGGCGGGAGGCCCACAATGAGCAGTTCTTC
TRBJ2-5 TRBD2 TRBV12-3/TRBV12-4 . CASSAGDDGRQTQYF TGTGCCAGCAGTGCGGGGGACGACGGGAGGCAGACCCAGTACTTC
TRBJ2-1 . TRBV9 . CASSGGDSYNEQFF TGTGCCAGCAGCGGGGGGGACTCCTACAATGAGCAGTTCTTC
TRBJ2-5 TRBD2 TRBV20-1 . CSAARRGLAGLQETQYF TGCAGTGCTGCTCGCCGTGGACTAGCGGGGCTCCAAGAGACCCAGTACTTC
TRBJ2-1 . TRBV20-1 . CSATPGGPGSYNEQFF TGCAGTGCTACCCCCGGAGGGCCAGGTTCCTACAATGAGCAGTTCTTC
TRBJ2-3 TRBD2 TRBV27 . CASSPRTSGRSDTQYF TGTGCCAGCAGTCCAAGGACTAGCGGGAGGTCCGATACGCAGTATTTT
TRBJ1-5 . TRBV7-3 . CASSTDPEAPQHF TGTGCCAGCAGCACAGACCCCGAAGCGCCCCAGCATTTT
TRBJ2-5 . TRBV3-1 once CASSQGRETQYF TGTGCCAGCAGCCAAGGGCGAGAGACCCAGTACTTC